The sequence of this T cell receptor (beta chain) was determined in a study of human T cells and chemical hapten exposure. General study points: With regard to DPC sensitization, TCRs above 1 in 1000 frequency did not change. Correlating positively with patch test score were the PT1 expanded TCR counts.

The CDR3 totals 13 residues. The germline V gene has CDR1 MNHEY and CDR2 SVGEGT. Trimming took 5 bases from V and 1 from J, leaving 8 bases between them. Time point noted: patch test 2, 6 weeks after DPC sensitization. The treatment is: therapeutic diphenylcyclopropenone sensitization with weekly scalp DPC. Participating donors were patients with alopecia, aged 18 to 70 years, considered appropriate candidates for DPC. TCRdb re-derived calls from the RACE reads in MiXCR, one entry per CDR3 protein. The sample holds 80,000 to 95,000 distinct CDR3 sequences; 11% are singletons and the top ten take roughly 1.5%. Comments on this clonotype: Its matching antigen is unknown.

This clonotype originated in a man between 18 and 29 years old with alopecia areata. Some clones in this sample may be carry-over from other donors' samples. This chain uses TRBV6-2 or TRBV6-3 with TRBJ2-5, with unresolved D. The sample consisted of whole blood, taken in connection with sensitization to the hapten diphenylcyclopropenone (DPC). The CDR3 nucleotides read TGTGCCAGCAGTGCCGGGTCCCAAGAGACCCAGTACTTC. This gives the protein CASSAGSQETQYF.